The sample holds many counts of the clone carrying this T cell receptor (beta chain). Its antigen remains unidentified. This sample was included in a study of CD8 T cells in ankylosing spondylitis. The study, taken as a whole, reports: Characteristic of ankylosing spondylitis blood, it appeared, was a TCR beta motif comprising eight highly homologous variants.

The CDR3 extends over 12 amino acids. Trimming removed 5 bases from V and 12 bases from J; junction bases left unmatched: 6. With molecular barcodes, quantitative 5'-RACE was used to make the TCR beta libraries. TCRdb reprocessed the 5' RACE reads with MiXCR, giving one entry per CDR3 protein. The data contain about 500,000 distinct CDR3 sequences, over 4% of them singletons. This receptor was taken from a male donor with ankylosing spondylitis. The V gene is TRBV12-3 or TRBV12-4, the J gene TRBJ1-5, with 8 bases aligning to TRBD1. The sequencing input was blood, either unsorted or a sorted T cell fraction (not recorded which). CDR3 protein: CASSATGDCQHF. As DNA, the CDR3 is TGTGCCAGCAGTGCGACAGGGGATTGCCAGCATTTT.